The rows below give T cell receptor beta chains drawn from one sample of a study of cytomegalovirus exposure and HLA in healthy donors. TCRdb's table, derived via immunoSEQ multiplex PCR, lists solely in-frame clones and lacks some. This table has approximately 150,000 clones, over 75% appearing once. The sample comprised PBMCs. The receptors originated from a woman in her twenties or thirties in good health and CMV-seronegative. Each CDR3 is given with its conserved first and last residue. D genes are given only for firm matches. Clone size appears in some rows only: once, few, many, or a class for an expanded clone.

CDR3nt: TGTGCCAGCAGCAAAGGCTCAGAGGGACAGGGCAGTATAAGCAATCAGCCCCAGCATTTT
CDR3aa: CASSKGSEGQGSISNQPQHF
j_gene: TRBJ1-5
v_gene: TRBV21-1
abundance: -
d_gene: -

CDR3nt: TGCGCCAGCAGCCCCGGGACTAGCGGGGGCGTAGAGACCCAGTACTTC
CDR3aa: CASSPGTSGGVETQYF
j_gene: TRBJ2-5
v_gene: TRBV5-1
abundance: -
d_gene: TRBD2

CDR3nt: TGTGCCAGCAGTGTTCACGCGAGCTCCTACAATGAGCAGTTCTTC
CDR3aa: CASSVHASSYNEQFF
j_gene: TRBJ2-1
v_gene: TRBV25-1
abundance: -
d_gene: -

CDR3nt: TGTGCCAGCAGCATCGGGAACACTGAAGCTTTCTTT
CDR3aa: CASSIGNTEAFF
j_gene: TRBJ1-1
v_gene: TRBV11-3
abundance: -
d_gene: -

CDR3nt: TGTGCCAGCAGTTCCTGGACAGGTACCGACAATGAGCAGTTCTTC
CDR3aa: CASSSWTGTDNEQFF
j_gene: TRBJ2-1
v_gene: TRBV6-5
abundance: -
d_gene: TRBD1

CDR3nt: TGTGCCAGCAGCTGGGGCAGCATGAACACTGAAGCTTTCTTT
CDR3aa: CASSWGSMNTEAFF
j_gene: TRBJ1-1
v_gene: TRBV7-2
abundance: -
d_gene: -

CDR3nt: TGTGCCAGCAGAGAACGACTAGCGCGGGAGCAGTACTTC
CDR3aa: CASRERLAREQYF
j_gene: TRBJ2-7
v_gene: TRBV2
abundance: few
d_gene: TRBD2

CDR3nt: TGCGCCAGCAGCTTCTTAGACACAAGCTCTGGAAACACCATATATTTT
CDR3aa: CASSFLDTSSGNTIYF
j_gene: TRBJ1-3
v_gene: TRBV5-1
abundance: -
d_gene: -

CDR3nt: TGTGCCATCAGTCGCACTACCGGGGGGAGCAATCAGCCCCAGCATTTT
CDR3aa: CAISRTTGGSNQPQHF
j_gene: TRBJ1-5
v_gene: TRBV10-3
abundance: -
d_gene: -

CDR3nt: TGCGCCAGCAGCCTTCTACAGGGGAGCGCAACTAATGAAAAACTGTTTTTT
CDR3aa: CASSLLQGSATNEKLFF
j_gene: TRBJ1-4
v_gene: TRBV4-1
abundance: few
d_gene: TRBD1

CDR3nt: TGTGCCTGGAGTAAGCAACGAGGCCTAGCCAAAAACATTCAGTACTTC
CDR3aa: CAWSKQRGLAKNIQYF
j_gene: TRBJ2-4
v_gene: TRBV30
abundance: -
d_gene: -

CDR3nt: TGCGCCAGCAGCCCAACAGGGGACGGGTCACCCCTCCACTTT
CDR3aa: CASSPTGDGSPLHF
j_gene: TRBJ1-6
v_gene: TRBV5-1
abundance: -
d_gene: TRBD1

CDR3nt: TGTGCCAGTACCCCGCTCTCCACCGGGACAGCCAATGAGCAGTTCTTC
CDR3aa: CASTPLSTGTANEQFF
j_gene: TRBJ2-1
v_gene: TRBV19
abundance: -
d_gene: TRBD1

CDR3nt: TGTGCCAGCAGCGTCAGCGTCTCTGGAAACACCATATATTTT
CDR3aa: CASSVSVSGNTIYF
j_gene: TRBJ1-3
v_gene: TRBV9
abundance: -
d_gene: -

CDR3nt: TGCGCCAGCAGCTTGGCCATCGTGGGGGCGGGTGGCTACACCTTC
CDR3aa: CASSLAIVGAGGYTF
j_gene: TRBJ1-2
v_gene: TRBV5-1
abundance: -
d_gene: -

CDR3nt: TGTGCCAGCTCACCAACGACAGCCTTCTACGAGCAGTACTTC
CDR3aa: CASSPTTAFYEQYF
j_gene: TRBJ2-7
v_gene: TRBV18
abundance: -
d_gene: -

CDR3nt: TGTGCCAGCAGCCTAGAGGGCCGGACAGGGAATCAGCCCCAGCATTTT
CDR3aa: CASSLEGRTGNQPQHF
j_gene: TRBJ1-5
v_gene: TRBV4-2
abundance: -
d_gene: TRBD1

CDR3nt: TGTGCCAGCAGCCAGACAGGGGCTTATGGCTACACCTTC
CDR3aa: CASSQTGAYGYTF
j_gene: TRBJ1-2
v_gene: TRBV7-2
abundance: -
d_gene: TRBD1

CDR3nt: TGTGCCAGCTCCCTTTACTCATCACGGGGGGCCAATTCACCCCTCCACTTT
CDR3aa: CASSLYSSRGANSPLHF
j_gene: TRBJ1-6
v_gene: TRBV18
abundance: once
d_gene: -

CDR3nt: TGCGCCAGCAGGACCACAGGTGATTCTGGAAACACCATATATTTT
CDR3aa: CASRTTGDSGNTIYF
j_gene: TRBJ1-3
v_gene: TRBV5-1
abundance: -
d_gene: -

CDR3nt: TGTGCCAGCAGCAGCGCTGCGGATACGCAGTATTTT
CDR3aa: CASSSAADTQYF
j_gene: TRBJ2-3
v_gene: TRBV11-3
abundance: -
d_gene: -

CDR3nt: TGTGCCAGCAGCTTAGGGACTAGAGACTACGAGCAGTACTTC
CDR3aa: CASSLGTRDYEQYF
j_gene: TRBJ2-7
v_gene: TRBV5-6
abundance: -
d_gene: TRBD2

CDR3nt: TGCGCCAGCAGCCAAATACAAGGCAATCAGCCCCAGCATTTT
CDR3aa: CASSQIQGNQPQHF
j_gene: TRBJ1-5
v_gene: TRBV4-1
abundance: once
d_gene: -

CDR3nt: TGCGCCAGCAGCTTGGCCCGAGGGGGTAACACCGGGGAGCTGTTTTTT
CDR3aa: CASSLARGGNTGELFF
j_gene: TRBJ2-2
v_gene: TRBV5-1
abundance: -
d_gene: -

CDR3nt: TGCGCCAGCAGAGGGGGCACCAATTCACCCCTCCACTTT
CDR3aa: CASRGGTNSPLHF
j_gene: TRBJ1-6
v_gene: TRBV5-1
abundance: -
d_gene: TRBD1

CDR3nt: TGTGCCAGCAGCAAGTCAGCGGGGGGGACCAAGAACACCGGGGAGCTGTTTTTT
CDR3aa: CASSKSAGGTKNTGELFF
j_gene: TRBJ2-2
v_gene: TRBV2
abundance: -
d_gene: TRBD2

CDR3nt: TGTGCCAGCAGCTTCTCCGGGGTAGCGGGGCTGTGGTACGAGCAGTACTTC
CDR3aa: CASSFSGVAGLWYEQYF
j_gene: TRBJ2-7
v_gene: TRBV7-8
abundance: -
d_gene: TRBD2

CDR3nt: TGTGCCAGCAGCTTCCGAACAACAGCTGAAAAACTGTTTTTT
CDR3aa: CASSFRTTAEKLFF
j_gene: TRBJ1-4
v_gene: TRBV7-2
abundance: few
d_gene: -

CDR3nt: TGTGCCAGCAGCTTAGGCGTACTTCGCAATCAGCCCCAGCATTTT
CDR3aa: CASSLGVLRNQPQHF
j_gene: TRBJ1-5
v_gene: TRBV7-9
abundance: once
d_gene: -

CDR3nt: TGTGCCAGTAGTCCGCCGGGACTACGCACAGATACGCAGTATTTT
CDR3aa: CASSPPGLRTDTQYF
j_gene: TRBJ2-3
v_gene: TRBV19
abundance: -
d_gene: TRBD2

CDR3nt: TGTGCCAGCAGTGAGGTAGAGGGAGAAGAAAAACTGTTTTTT
CDR3aa: CASSEVEGEEKLFF
j_gene: TRBJ1-4
v_gene: TRBV6-1
abundance: few
d_gene: -

CDR3nt: TGTGCCAGCAGTTTCCTCGACCTTCGGGGGAATGGCTACACCTTC
CDR3aa: CASSFLDLRGNGYTF
j_gene: TRBJ1-2
v_gene: TRBV28
abundance: -
d_gene: -

CDR3nt: TGTGCCAGCAGTGACGCGCAGGGGTCTAATGAAAAACTGTTTTTT
CDR3aa: CASSDAQGSNEKLFF
j_gene: TRBJ1-4
v_gene: TRBV2
abundance: few
d_gene: -

CDR3nt: TGTGCCAGCAGCTCAGGGTACAGGGGCGGAGGCTACACCTTC
CDR3aa: CASSSGYRGGGYTF
j_gene: TRBJ1-2
v_gene: TRBV7-9
abundance: -
d_gene: TRBD1

CDR3nt: TGTGCCAGTAGTGTGGGTCGCGGGGTGAACACCGGGGAGCTGTTTTTT
CDR3aa: CASSVGRGVNTGELFF
j_gene: TRBJ2-2
v_gene: TRBV19
abundance: -
d_gene: -

CDR3nt: TGCACCAGCAGCGGGGACAGGGGGTCATGCAATCAGCCCCAGCATTTT
CDR3aa: CTSSGDRGSCNQPQHF
j_gene: TRBJ1-5
v_gene: TRBV1
abundance: -
d_gene: -

CDR3nt: TGCGCCAGCAGCCCGACAGGGCTATTCACAGATACGCAGTATTTT
CDR3aa: CASSPTGLFTDTQYF
j_gene: TRBJ2-3
v_gene: TRBV5-1
abundance: -
d_gene: TRBD1

CDR3nt: TGTGCCAGCAGCGTAACCCCCGGGAGCACAGATACGCAGTATTTT
CDR3aa: CASSVTPGSTDTQYF
j_gene: TRBJ2-3
v_gene: TRBV9
abundance: -
d_gene: -

CDR3nt: TGTGCCAGCAGCTTTAGGGGCGAGAGAGATTCACCCCTCCACTTT
CDR3aa: CASSFRGERDSPLHF
j_gene: TRBJ1-6
v_gene: TRBV11-2
abundance: -
d_gene: -

CDR3nt: TGCAGCGTGAACAGGATCTCCTACAATGAGCAGTTCTTC
CDR3aa: CSVNRISYNEQFF
j_gene: TRBJ2-1
v_gene: TRBV29-1
abundance: -
d_gene: -

CDR3nt: TGTGCCTGGAGTGTGGGAGGAAACTACAATGAGCAGTTCTTC
CDR3aa: CAWSVGGNYNEQFF
j_gene: TRBJ2-1
v_gene: TRBV30
abundance: -
d_gene: -